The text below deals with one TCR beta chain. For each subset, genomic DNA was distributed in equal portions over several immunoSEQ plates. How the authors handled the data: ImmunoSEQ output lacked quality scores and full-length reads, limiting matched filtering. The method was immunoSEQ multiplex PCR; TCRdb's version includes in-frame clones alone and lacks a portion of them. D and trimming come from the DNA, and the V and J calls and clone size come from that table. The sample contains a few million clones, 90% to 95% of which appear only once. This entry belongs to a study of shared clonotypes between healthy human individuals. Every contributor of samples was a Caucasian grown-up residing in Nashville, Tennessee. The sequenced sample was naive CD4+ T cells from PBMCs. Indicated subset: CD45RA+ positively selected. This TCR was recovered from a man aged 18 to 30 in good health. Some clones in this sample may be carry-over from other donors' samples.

The CDR3 DNA reads TGTGCCAGCAGCGCCCCCGGGACCCTGGGAGAGACCCAGTACTTC. Amino acid sequence: CASSAPGTLGETQYF. The rearrangement uses TRBV28 and TRBJ2-5; the D call may be TRBD1 or TRBD2 (5 bases each). The CDR3 covers 15 residues. Trimming removed 6 bases from V and 4 bases from J, with 18 bases in between. Germline V gene sequence: CDR1 MDHEN, CDR2 SYDVKM.